Shown below are 5 T cell receptor beta chains from a single sample sequenced in a study of T cell responses to AZD1222 COVID-19 vaccine. The table came from immunoSEQ multiplex PCR; TCRdb's copy has only in-frame clones and leaves some out. The data show 70,000 to 100,000 clones, 80% to 90% seen once. The starting material was peripheral blood, obtained 28 days after the second AZD1222 dose. Source of these receptors: an adult who received the AZD1222 COVID-19 vaccine.

V and J are TRBV13 and TRBJ2-3; no clear D gene. The germline V gene has CDR1 PRHDT and CDR2 FYEKMQ (reference sequence). V gave up 2 bases and J gave up 2 bases, with 20 bases separating them. There are 18 residues in the CDR3. CDR3 nucleotides: TGTGCCAGCAGCTTAAAAGAGTACGGCTCGGTGGACACAGATACGCAGTATTTT. Its translation is CASSLKEYGSVDTDTQYF.

The rearrangement uses TRBV24-1 and TRBJ2-5, with 7 bases lining up with TRBD1. Looked up from germline, CDR1 is KGHDR and CDR2 is SFDVKD. This CDR3 spans 14 amino acids. V lost 2 bases, J lost 3 bases, and 2 bases stayed unmatched. The CDR3 reads CATSDWDSEETQYF. The DNA of the CDR3 is TGTGCCACCAGTGATTGGGACAGTGAAGAGACCCAGTACTTC.

The gene calls are TRBV6-4 and TRBJ2-3; D is ambiguous. CDR1 and CDR2 from the germline V gene are MRHNA and SNTAGT. The CDR3 runs to 15 residues. V was cut by 0 bases and J by 2 bases, with 9 bases left in between. The CDR3 DNA follows: TGTGCCAGCAGTGACTCAGTGGGGTCCACAGATACGCAGTATTTT. It translates to CASSDSVGSTDTQYF.

The rearrangement links TRBV11-3 to TRBJ2-2; 7 bases match TRBD1. After removal of 0 bases from V and 4 bases from J, the junction contained 8 bases not matched to a gene. This CDR3 is 17 amino acids long. The germline gives CDR1 SGHNT, CDR2 YENEEA. CDR3 DNA sequence: TGTGCCAGCAGCTTAGATCCTGGGTCAGGGGGCACCGGGGAGCTGTTTTTT. Protein product: CASSLDPGSGGTGELFF.

V gene TRBV7-3 combines with J gene TRBJ1-2; 7 bases are shared with TRBD1. V lost 5 bases, J lost 5 bases, and 2 bases stayed unmatched. The CDR3 is made up of 12 amino acids. Per germline, CDR1 SGHTA and CDR2 FQGTGA. Written as DNA, the CDR3 is TGTGCCAGCAGCGAACAGGGGTATGGCTACACCTTC. Its translation is CASSEQGYGYTF.